The following is a T cell receptor (beta chain) sequence with its context. Antigen specificity is unknown. This entry comes from a study of cytomegalovirus exposure and HLA in healthy donors. Study-level points and caveats: With high specificity and sensitivity, the classifier reportedly diagnosed cytomegalovirus status. In a later analysis, most CMV-associated TCR beta chains appeared HLA-restricted.

The PCR employed 60 Vbeta primers together with 13 Jbeta primers. Authors' methods: Unique TCR beta chains totaled around 86 million in a later count, with roughly 11 million of them shared. The data were produced by immunoSEQ multiplex PCR, yet TCRdb's version contains in-frame clones alone and is incomplete. V, J and clone size are those of that table, while D and trimming were read from the DNA. Counted here are around 93,000 clones, 78% occurring once; the ten biggest clones make up 3% to 3.5%. The V gene's germline CDR1 is SEHNR and CDR2 FQNEAQ (reference sequence). The CDR3 runs to 15 residues. V lost 5 bases to trimming and J lost 0 bases; unmatched junction nucleotides: 5.

This sequence joins TRBV7-9 and TRBJ2-7, with TRBD1 matching 9 bases. Input material: PBMCs. The sequence came from a woman aged 40 to 55 in good health and CMV-seronegative. The CDR3 nucleotides are TGTGCCAGCAGCCTTAAGGGACAGGGCTCCTACGAGCAGTACTTC. It codes for CASSLKGQGSYEQYF. The full variable domain, with the rest looked up from reference TRBV7-9 and TRBJ2-7, is DTGVSQNPRHKITKRGQNVTFRCDPISEHNRLYWYRQTLGQGPEFLTYFQNEAQLEKSRLLSDRFSAERPKGSFSTLEIQRTEQGDSAMYLCASSLKGQGSYEQYFGPGTRLTVT.